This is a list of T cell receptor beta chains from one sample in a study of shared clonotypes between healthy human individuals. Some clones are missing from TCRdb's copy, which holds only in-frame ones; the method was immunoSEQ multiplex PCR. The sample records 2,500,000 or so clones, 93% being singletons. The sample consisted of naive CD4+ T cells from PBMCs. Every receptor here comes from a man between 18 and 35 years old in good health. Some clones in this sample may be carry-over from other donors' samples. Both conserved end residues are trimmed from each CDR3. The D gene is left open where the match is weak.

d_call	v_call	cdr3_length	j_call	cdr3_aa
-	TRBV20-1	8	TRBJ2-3	SAGRDTQY
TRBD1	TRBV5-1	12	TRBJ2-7	ASSPWTGGEEQY
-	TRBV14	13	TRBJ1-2	ASSQAKTQRTGYT
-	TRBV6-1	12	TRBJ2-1	ASSENSSPREQF
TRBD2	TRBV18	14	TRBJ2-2	ASSPPGGRYTGELF
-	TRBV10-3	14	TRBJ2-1	AISPLAISSYNEQF
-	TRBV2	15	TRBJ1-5	ASSWGEGRSSNQPQH
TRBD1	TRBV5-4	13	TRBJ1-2	ASSLVTGVGYGYT
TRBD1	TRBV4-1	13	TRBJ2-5	ASSQRVTGEETQY
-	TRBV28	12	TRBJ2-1	ASTLRLLYNEQF
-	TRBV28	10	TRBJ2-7	ASTIPGFEQY
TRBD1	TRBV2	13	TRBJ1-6	ASSGQGARNSPLH
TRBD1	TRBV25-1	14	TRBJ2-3	ASSEDWGQVSDTQY
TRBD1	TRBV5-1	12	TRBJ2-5	ASSYMTGRETQY
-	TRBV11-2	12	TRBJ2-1	ASSFGSSYNEQF
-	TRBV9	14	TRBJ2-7	ASSAPPGAGSYEQY
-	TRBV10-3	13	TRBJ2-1	AITAGPLSGNEQF